This TCR beta chain is from a study of technical replicates of blood from a few donors. Assay used: immunoSEQ multiplex PCR; TCRdb lists only in-frame clones, some missing. The table has 66,000 or so clones, approximately 97% seen once; the top ten hold 0.15% to 0.25%. This clone was seen just once. The specimen was T cells isolated from PBMCs. The TCR comes from a human donor in good health.

CDR3 loop: CASSEVGAGIQEAFF. The CDR3 region has the DNA TGTGCCAGCAGTGAAGTGGGGGCAGGGATTCAGGAAGCTTTCTTT. The chain couples TRBV2 to TRBJ1-1; weak D call: TRBD1 (6 bases). This CDR3 is 15 amino acids long. Trimming took 1 base from V and 8 from J, leaving 17 bases between them. Germline V lookup: CDR1 SNHLY, CDR2 FYNNEI.